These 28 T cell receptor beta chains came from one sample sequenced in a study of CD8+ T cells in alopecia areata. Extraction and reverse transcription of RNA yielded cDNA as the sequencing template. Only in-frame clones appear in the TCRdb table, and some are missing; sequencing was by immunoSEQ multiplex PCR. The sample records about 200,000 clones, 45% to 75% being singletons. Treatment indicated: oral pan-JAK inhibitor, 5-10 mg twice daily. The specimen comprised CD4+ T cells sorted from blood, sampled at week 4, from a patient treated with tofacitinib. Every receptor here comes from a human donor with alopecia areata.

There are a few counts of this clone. The CDR3 loop is CAWSGTGGRNEQFF. In DNA, the CDR3 is TGTGCCTGGTCCGGGACAGGGGGGAGGAATGAGCAGTTCTTC. The chain uses TRBV30 and TRBJ2-1; the match to TRBD1 covers 11 bases. From germline, CDR1 is GTSNPN and CDR2 SVGIG (reference sequence). The CDR3 runs 14 residues. Trimming took 5 bases from V and 7 from J; bases not matched to a gene: 7.

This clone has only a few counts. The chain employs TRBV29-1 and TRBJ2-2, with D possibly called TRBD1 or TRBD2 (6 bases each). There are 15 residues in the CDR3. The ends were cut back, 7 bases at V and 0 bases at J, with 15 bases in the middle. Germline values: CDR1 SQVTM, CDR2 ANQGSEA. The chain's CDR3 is CSASGASTNTGELFF. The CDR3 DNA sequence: TGCAGCGCATCGGGGGCATCAACGAACACCGGGGAGCTGTTTTTT.

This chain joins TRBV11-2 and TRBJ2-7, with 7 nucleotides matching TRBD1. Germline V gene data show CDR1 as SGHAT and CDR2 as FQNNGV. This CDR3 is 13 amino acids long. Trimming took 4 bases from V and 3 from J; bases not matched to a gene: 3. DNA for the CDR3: TGTGCCAGCAGCTGGGGACAGAACTACGAGCAGTACTTC. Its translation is CASSWGQNYEQYF.

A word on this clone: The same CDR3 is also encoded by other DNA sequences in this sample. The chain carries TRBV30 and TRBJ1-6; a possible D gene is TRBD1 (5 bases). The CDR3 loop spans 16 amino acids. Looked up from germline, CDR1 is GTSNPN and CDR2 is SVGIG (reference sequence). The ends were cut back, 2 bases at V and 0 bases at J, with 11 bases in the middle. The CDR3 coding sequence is TGTGCCTGGAGTCCTAGGGGAAGCTCCTATAATTCACCCCTCCACTTT. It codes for CAWSPRGSSYNSPLHF. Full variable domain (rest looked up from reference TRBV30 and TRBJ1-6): SQTIHQWPATLVQPVGSPLSLECTVEGTSNPNLYWYRQAAGRGLQLLFYSVGIGQISSEVPQNLSASRPQDRQFILSSKKLLLSDSGFYLCAWSPRGSSYNSPLHFGNGTRLTVT.

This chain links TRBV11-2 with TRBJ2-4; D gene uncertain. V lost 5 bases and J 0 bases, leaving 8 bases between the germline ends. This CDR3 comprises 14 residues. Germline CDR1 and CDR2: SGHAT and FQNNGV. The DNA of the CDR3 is TGTGCCAGCAGCATTGCGGTAGCCAAAAACATTCAGTACTTC. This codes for CASSIAVAKNIQYF.

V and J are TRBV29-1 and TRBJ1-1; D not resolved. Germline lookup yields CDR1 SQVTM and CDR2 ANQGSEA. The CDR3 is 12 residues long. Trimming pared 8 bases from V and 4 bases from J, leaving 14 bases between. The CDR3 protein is CSTARGGTEAFF. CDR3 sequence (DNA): TGCAGCACCGCACGGGGAGGCACTGAAGCTTTCTTT.

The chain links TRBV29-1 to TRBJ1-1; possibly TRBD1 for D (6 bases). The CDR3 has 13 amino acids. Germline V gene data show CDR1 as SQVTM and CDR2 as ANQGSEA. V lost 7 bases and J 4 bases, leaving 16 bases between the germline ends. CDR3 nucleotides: TGCAGCGGTCGCAGGGGTGAGACCACTGAAGCTTTCTTT. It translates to CSGRRGETTEAFF.

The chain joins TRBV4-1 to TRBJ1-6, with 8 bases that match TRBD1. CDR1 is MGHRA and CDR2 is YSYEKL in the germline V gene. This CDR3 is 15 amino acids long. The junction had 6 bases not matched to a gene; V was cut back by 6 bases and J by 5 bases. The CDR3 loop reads CASRPTDRDNSPLHF. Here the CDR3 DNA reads TGCGCCAGCAGACCCACGGACAGGGATAATTCACCCCTCCACTTT.

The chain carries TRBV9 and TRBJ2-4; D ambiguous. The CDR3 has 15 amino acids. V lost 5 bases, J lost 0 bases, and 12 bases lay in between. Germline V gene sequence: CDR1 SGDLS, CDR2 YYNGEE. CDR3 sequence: CASSEGSQAKNIQYF. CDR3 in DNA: TGTGCCAGCAGTGAAGGGTCTCAAGCCAAAAACATTCAGTACTTC.

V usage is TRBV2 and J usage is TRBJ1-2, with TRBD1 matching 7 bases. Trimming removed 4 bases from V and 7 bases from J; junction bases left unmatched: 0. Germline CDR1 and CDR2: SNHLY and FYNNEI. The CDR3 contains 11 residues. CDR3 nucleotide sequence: TGTGCCAGCAGTGGGGACAGTGGCTACACCTTC. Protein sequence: CASSGDSGYTF. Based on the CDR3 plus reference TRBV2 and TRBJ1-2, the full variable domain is EPEVTQTPSHQVTQMGQEVILRCVPISNHLYFYWYRQILGQKVEFLVSFYNNEISEKSEIFDDQFSVERPDGSNFTLKIRSTKLEDSAMYFCASSGDSGYTFGSGTRLTVV.

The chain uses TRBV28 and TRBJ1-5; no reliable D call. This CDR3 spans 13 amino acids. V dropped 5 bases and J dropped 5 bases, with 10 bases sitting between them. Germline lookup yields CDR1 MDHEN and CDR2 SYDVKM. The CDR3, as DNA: TGTGCCAGCAGTGACCGACGGTATCAGCCCCAGCATTTT. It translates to CASSDRRYQPQHF.

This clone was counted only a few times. The CDR3 bases are TGTGCCAGCAGGATTCGTCCGGATACCTTC. It is translated as CASRIRPDTF. The chain joins TRBV7-3 to TRBJ1-2, with no clear D. V shed 6 bases and J shed 14 bases, with 13 bases lying between them. The CDR3 extends over 10 amino acids. Germline assignment: CDR1 SGHTA and CDR2 FQGTGA.

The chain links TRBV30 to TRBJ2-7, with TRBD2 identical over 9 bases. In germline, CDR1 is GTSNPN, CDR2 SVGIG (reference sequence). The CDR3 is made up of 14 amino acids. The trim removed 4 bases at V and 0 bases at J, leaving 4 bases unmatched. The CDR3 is CAWNAGGLSYEQYF. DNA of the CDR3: TGTGCCTGGAACGCGGGAGGGCTCTCCTACGAGCAGTACTTC.

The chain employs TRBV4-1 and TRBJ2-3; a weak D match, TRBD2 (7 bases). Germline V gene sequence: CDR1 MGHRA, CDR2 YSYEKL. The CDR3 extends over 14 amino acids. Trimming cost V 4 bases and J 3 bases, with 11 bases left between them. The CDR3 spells CASSRGGQTDTQYF. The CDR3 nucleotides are TGCGCCAGCAGCCGGGGGGGCCAGACAGATACGCAGTATTTT.

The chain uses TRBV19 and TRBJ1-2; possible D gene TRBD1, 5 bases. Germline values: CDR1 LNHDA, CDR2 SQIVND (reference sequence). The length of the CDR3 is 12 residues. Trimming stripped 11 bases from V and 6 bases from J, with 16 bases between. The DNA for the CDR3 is TGTGCCGCGACGACGGGGGGTCATGGCTACACCTTC. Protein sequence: CAATTGGHGYTF.

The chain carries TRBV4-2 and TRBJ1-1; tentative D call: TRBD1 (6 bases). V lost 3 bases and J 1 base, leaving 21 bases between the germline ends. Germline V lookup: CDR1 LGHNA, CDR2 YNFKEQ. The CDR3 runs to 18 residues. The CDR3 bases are TGTGCCAGCAGCCAGGGGCCAGGGGTGGGTGAGGGGAACACTGAAGCTTTCTTT. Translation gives CASSQGPGVGEGNTEAFF.

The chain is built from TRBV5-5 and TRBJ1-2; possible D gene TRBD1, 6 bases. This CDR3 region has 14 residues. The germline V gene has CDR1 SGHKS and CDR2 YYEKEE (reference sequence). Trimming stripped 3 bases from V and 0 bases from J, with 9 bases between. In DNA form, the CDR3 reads TGTGCCAGCAGCTGGGACAATTCTAACTATGGCTACACCTTC. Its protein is CASSWDNSNYGYTF.

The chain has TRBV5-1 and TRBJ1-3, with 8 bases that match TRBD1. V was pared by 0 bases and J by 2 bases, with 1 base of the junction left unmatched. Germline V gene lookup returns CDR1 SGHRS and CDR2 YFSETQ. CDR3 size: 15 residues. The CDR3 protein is CASSLGTGPGNTIYF. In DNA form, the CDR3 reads TGCGCCAGCAGCTTGGGGACAGGGCCTGGAAACACCATATATTTT.

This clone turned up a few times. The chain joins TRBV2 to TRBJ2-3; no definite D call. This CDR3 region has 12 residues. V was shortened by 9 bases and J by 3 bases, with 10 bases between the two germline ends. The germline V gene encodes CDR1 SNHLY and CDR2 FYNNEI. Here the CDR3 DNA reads TGTGCCAGGGAACTCCTTACAGATACGCAGTATTTT. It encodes CARELLTDTQYF.

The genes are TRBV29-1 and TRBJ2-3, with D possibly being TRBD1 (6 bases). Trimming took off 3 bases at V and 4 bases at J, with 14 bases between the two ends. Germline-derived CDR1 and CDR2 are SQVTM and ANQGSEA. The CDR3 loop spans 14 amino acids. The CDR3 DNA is TGCAGCGTTGATAAGAACAGGGCCCCAGATACGCAGTATTTT. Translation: CSVDKNRAPDTQYF.

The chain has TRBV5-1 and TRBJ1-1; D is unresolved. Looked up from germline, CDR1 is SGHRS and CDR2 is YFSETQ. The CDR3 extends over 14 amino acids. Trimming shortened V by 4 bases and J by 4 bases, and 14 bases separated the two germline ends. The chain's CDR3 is CASSPQRRSTEAFF. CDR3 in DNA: TGCGCCAGCAGCCCTCAAAGGAGGAGCACTGAAGCTTTCTTT. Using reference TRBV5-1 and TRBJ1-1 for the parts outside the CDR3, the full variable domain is KAGVTQTPRYLIKTRGQQVTLSCSPISGHRSVSWYQQTPGQGLQFLFEYFSETQRNKGNFPGRFSGRQFSNSRSEMNVSTLELGDSALYLCASSPQRRSTEAFFGQGTRLTVV.

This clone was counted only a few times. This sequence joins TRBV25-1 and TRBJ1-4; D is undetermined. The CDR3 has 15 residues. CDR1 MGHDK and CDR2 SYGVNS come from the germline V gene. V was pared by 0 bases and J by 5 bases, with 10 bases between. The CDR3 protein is CASSEYDRVNEKLFF. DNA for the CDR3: TGTGCCAGCAGTGAATACGACCGCGTGAATGAAAAACTGTTTTTT.

Here the CDR3 DNA reads TGTGCCAGCAGCCCACAGAGGAATCAGCCCCAGCATTTT. Its translation: CASSPQRNQPQHF. The V and J genes are TRBV6-1 and TRBJ1-5; D unclear. The germline CDR1 and CDR2 sequences are MNHNS and SASEGT. CDR3 length: 13 amino acids. The germline V and J ends were trimmed by 6 bases and 4 bases, with 10 bases remaining between them.

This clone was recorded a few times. For the CDR3, the DNA is TGTGCCAGCAGCCTCCAGCGAGAGACCCAGTACTTC. Translating it yields CASSLQRETQYF. The chain carries TRBV7-2 and TRBJ2-5; D is ambiguous. Deletions cut 5 bases from V and 4 bases from J, with 8 bases between. This CDR3 has 12 residues. From germline, CDR1 is SGHTA and CDR2 FQGNSA.

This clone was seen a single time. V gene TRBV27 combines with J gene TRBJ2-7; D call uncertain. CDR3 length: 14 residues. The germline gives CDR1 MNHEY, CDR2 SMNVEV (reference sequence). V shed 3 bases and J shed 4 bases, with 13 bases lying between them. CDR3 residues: CASSFSEATYEQYF. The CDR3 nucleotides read TGTGCCAGCAGTTTTAGTGAAGCGACGTACGAGCAGTACTTC.

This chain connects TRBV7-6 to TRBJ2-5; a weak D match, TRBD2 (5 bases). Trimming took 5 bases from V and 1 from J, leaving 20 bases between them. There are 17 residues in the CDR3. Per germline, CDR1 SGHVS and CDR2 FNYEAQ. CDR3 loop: CASSPHGWESRQETQYF. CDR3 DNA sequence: TGTGCCAGCAGCCCGCATGGGTGGGAGAGCCGCCAAGAGACCCAGTACTTC.

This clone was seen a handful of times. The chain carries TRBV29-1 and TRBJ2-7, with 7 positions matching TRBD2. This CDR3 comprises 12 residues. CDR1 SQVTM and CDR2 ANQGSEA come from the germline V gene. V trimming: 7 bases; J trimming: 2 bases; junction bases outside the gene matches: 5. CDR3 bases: TGCAGCGCCGAGCGGGGAACCTACGAGCAGTACTTC. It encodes CSAERGTYEQYF.

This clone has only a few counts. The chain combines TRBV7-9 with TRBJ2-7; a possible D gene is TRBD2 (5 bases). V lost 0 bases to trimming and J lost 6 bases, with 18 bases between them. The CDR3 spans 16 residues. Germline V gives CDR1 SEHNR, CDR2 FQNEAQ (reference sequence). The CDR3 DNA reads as TGTGCCAGCAGCTTAGCTACTGGTGTGGTAGCGAGCGAGCAGTACTTC. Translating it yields CASSLATGVVASEQYF.